A single sample gave rise to the 19 T cell receptor beta chains below, sequenced in a study of CD4 T cells in relation to SARS-CoV-2 and coronaviruses. CD4+ T cells from unexposed donors were obtained before the COVID-19 pandemic (2011-2018). Isolation of CD4+ T cells took place after about 9 days in culture. Their antigen targets remain unknown. Sequencing used immunoSEQ multiplex PCR; TCRdb keeps in-frame clones, though not all of them. The profile shows around 25,000 clones, more than 60% of them singletons. Sequenced input: CD4+ T cells from PBMCs, cultured in vitro. These receptors originate from a human donor in good health.

J is TRBJ2-5 and V is TRBV3-1 (or the pseudogene TRBV3-2), with TRBD1 identical over 9 bases. In germline, CDR1 is LGHDT, CDR2 YNNKEL (reference sequence). V dropped 4 bases and J dropped 5; count of bases not matched to a gene: 5. The CDR3 length is 14 residues. CDR3 region: CASSLTGTGETQYF. The CDR3 nucleotides read TGTGCCAGCAGCCTCACAGGGACAGGGGAGACCCAGTACTTC.

V gene TRBV19 combines with J gene TRBJ2-7; 9 bases line up with TRBD1. The germline V gene encodes CDR1 LNHDA and CDR2 SQIVND (reference sequence). This CDR3 comprises 15 residues. V was clipped by 4 bases and J by 5 bases; unmatched bases: 9. This chain's CDR3 is CASSTRQGGTNEQYF. The CDR3 DNA follows: TGTGCCAGTAGTACGAGACAGGGGGGCACAAACGAGCAGTACTTC.

The genes are TRBV11-2 and TRBJ1-1; 9 bases map to TRBD1. V lost 2 bases to trimming and J lost 4 bases; unmatched junction nucleotides: 2. CDR1 is SGHAT and CDR2 is FQNNGV in the germline V gene. CDR3 length equals 14 residues. The CDR3 DNA follows: TGTGCCAGCAGCTTAATACAGGGGGCCACTGAAGCTTTCTTT. This translates into CASSLIQGATEAFF.

The chain recombines TRBV28 with TRBJ2-7; D is possibly TRBD1 (7 bases). Per the germline V gene, CDR1 is MDHEN and CDR2 is SYDVKM. The CDR3 has 12 amino acids. V shed 9 bases and J shed 3 bases, with 12 bases lying between them. Here the CDR3 reads CASTGDSYEQYF. CDR3 in DNA: TGTGCCAGTACGGGGGACAGCTACGAGCAGTACTTC.

CDR3: CSASDQGPDTGELFF. The CDR3 region has the DNA TGCAGCGCTTCGGACCAGGGGCCGGACACCGGGGAGCTGTTTTTT. The V gene is TRBV29-1, the J gene TRBJ2-2, with D tentatively TRBD1 (6 bases). The germline V gene has CDR1 SQVTM and CDR2 ANQGSEA. V shed 7 bases and J shed 3 bases, with 18 bases lying between them. The CDR3 contains 15 residues.

The V gene is TRBV5-1, the J gene TRBJ1-1, with 7 bases identical to TRBD1. V was clipped by 4 bases and J by 10 bases; unmatched bases: 10. Germline V gene sequence: CDR1 SGHRS, CDR2 YFSETQ. The CDR3 length is 13 residues. CDR3 amino acids: CASSPYDRVGAFF. CDR3 nucleotides: TGCGCCAGCAGCCCATATGACAGGGTCGGAGCTTTCTTT.

The chain combines TRBV18 with TRBJ2-2; D assignment may be TRBD1 or TRBD2 (6 bases each). Germline V gene sequence: CDR1 KGHSH, CDR2 LQKENI. CDR3 size: 19 residues. The germline V and J ends were trimmed by 4 bases and 0 bases, with 21 bases remaining between them. CDR3 DNA sequence: TGTGCCAGCTCACTCACCGTACAGCCCGGGGGCTCGAACACCGGGGAGCTGTTTTTT. This sequence encodes CASSLTVQPGGSNTGELFF.

The genes are TRBV9 and TRBJ2-7, with 7 bases lining up with TRBD2. The CDR3 extends over 15 amino acids. The trim removed 0 bases at V and 2 bases at J, leaving 5 bases unmatched. In germline, CDR1 is SGDLS, CDR2 YYNGEE. Here the CDR3 DNA reads TGTGCCAGCAGCGTAGAGGTAAGCGGGACCTACGAGCAGTACTTC. Translating it yields CASSVEVSGTYEQYF.

This clone has more than one count but fewer than ten. The chain couples TRBV7-6 to TRBJ1-3; maybe TRBD1 (6 bases). The V end was cut by 1 base, the J end by 1 base, with 14 bases between. Per the germline V gene, CDR1 is SGHVS and CDR2 is FNYEAQ. This CDR3 spans 17 amino acids. The CDR3 DNA follows: TGTGCCAGCAGCTTAGGGGCAGGGGTTCGGTCTGGAAACACCATATATTTT. Its translation: CASSLGAGVRSGNTIYF. The variable domain in full, completed from reference TRBV7-6 and TRBJ1-3, reads GAGVSQSPRYKVTKRGQDVALRCDPISGHVSLYWYRQALGQGPEFLTYFNYEAQQDKSGLPNDRFSAERPEGSISTLTIQRTEQRDSAMYRCASSLGAGVRSGNTIYFGEGSWLTVV.

This sequence joins TRBV5-1 and TRBJ2-1; 8 bases line up with TRBD2. With 9 bases clipped from V and 2 bases from J, the junction kept 10 bases outside the gene matches. This CDR3 is built from 15 residues. Germline-derived CDR1 and CDR2 are SGHRS and YFSETQ. CDR3 amino acids: CATAPGGSAYNEQFF. DNA for the CDR3: TGCGCCACTGCACCGGGAGGGAGCGCCTACAATGAGCAGTTCTTC.

The V call is TRBV9, the J call TRBJ2-3; 9 positions match TRBD2. Losses at the gene ends were 0 bases for V and 2 bases for J; bases not matched to a gene: 7. The CDR3 has 17 residues. Germline V CDR1 and CDR2: SGDLS, YYNGEE. The chain's CDR3 is CASSVGGSGRATDTQYF. The DNA of the CDR3 is TGTGCCAGCAGCGTAGGAGGTAGCGGGAGAGCCACAGATACGCAGTATTTT.

This clone qualifies as medium-sized. The genes are TRBV18 and TRBJ1-2; D is possibly TRBD1 (5 bases). Looked up from germline, CDR1 is KGHSH and CDR2 is LQKENI. The CDR3 totals 13 residues. The V end was cut by 3 bases, the J end by 5 bases, with 10 bases between. The CDR3 DNA reads as TGTGCCAGCTCACCCGACAGCTTATATGGCTACACCTTC. Encoded protein: CASSPDSLYGYTF. Full variable domain (remainder filled in from reference TRBV18 and TRBJ1-2): NAGVMQNPRHLVRRRGQEARLRCSPMKGHSHVYWYRQLPEEGLKFMVYLQKENIIDESGMPKERFSAEFPKEGPSILRIQQVVRGDSAAYFCASSPDSLYGYTFGSGTRLTVV.

The chain combines TRBV7-6 with TRBJ2-5; D possibly corresponds to TRBD2 (5 bases). This CDR3 region has 16 residues. Between the trimmed V and J ends, which lost 1 base and 1 base, there was a span of 13 bases. Germline-derived CDR1 and CDR2 are SGHVS and FNYEAQ. This CDR3 is CASSLGSSSAQETQYF. The CDR3 DNA sequence: TGTGCCAGCAGCTTAGGCTCTAGCAGTGCCCAAGAGACCCAGTACTTC.

The chain links TRBV24-1 to TRBJ2-5; TRBD2 matches 7 bases. This CDR3 spans 15 amino acids. CDR1 KGHDR and CDR2 SFDVKD come from the germline V gene. V lost 4 bases, J lost 2 bases, and 6 bases stayed unmatched. CDR3 in DNA: TGTGCCACCAGTGACACCACTAGCGTTCAAGAGACCCAGTACTTC. It yields the protein CATSDTTSVQETQYF.

This chain connects TRBV2 to TRBJ1-6; tentative D call: TRBD1 (6 bases). Between the trimmed V and J ends, which lost 4 bases and 8 bases, there was a span of 9 bases. The germline CDR1 and CDR2 sequences are SNHLY and FYNNEI. The CDR3 length is 13 residues. The CDR3 DNA follows: TGTGCCAGCAGTGGACAGGTGTATTCACCCCTCCACTTT. Protein: CASSGQVYSPLHF.

The chain carries TRBV4-2 and TRBJ2-7; 7 bases are shared with TRBD2. CDR3 size: 15 residues. Germline assignment: CDR1 LGHNA and CDR2 YNFKEQ. V dropped 0 bases and J dropped 2; count of bases not matched to a gene: 4. DNA for the CDR3: TGTGCCAGCAGCCAAGACCTAGCGGTCGCCTACGAGCAGTACTTC. Its protein is CASSQDLAVAYEQYF.

Written as DNA, the CDR3 is TGTGCCAGCAGCTTAACCTCTCTTACGGGAGGGAAAAGGGAGCTGTTTTTT. Its translation: CASSLTSLTGGKRELFF. V and J are TRBV11-3 and TRBJ2-2, with 8 nucleotides matching TRBD2. Germline V gene sequence: CDR1 SGHNT, CDR2 YENEEA. The CDR3 is 17 amino acids. Unmatched junction bases numbered 14, after V lost 2 bases and J lost 9 bases.

This chain links TRBV4-2 with TRBJ1-6; no firm D call. CDR1 and CDR2 (germline): LGHNA, YNFKEQ. Trimming stripped 1 base from V and 8 bases from J, with 6 bases between. This CDR3 comprises 13 residues. The DNA of the CDR3 is TGTGCCAGCAGCCAAGTTTTAGATTCACCCCTCCACTTT. Translated: CASSQVLDSPLHF.

This sequence joins TRBV5-4 and TRBJ2-3, with 9 positions matching TRBD2. Germline V gene lookup returns CDR1 SGHNT and CDR2 YYREEE (reference sequence). CDR3 length equals 14 residues. V was clipped by 2 bases and J by 4 bases; unmatched bases: 2. In DNA, the CDR3 is TGTGCCAGCAGCTTAGCGGGAGGATCAGATACGCAGTATTTT. The encoded protein is CASSLAGGSDTQYF. Full variable domain (outside the CDR3, taken from reference TRBV5-4 and TRBJ2-3): ETGVTQSPTHLIKTRGQQVTLRCSSQSGHNTVSWYQQALGQGPQFIFQYYREEENGRGNFPPRFSGLQFPNYSSELNVNALELDDSALYLCASSLAGGSDTQYFGPGTRLTVL.